The rows below give T cell receptor beta chains drawn from one sample of a study of CD8 T cells in Susac syndrome. Via MiXCR, TCRdb re-called the immunoSEQ multiplex PCR reads, giving one row per CDR3 protein. This repertoire shows about 210,000 distinct CDR3 sequences, 95% found once; its top ten account for about 0.088%. What was sequenced was CD4+ T cells from PBMCs. The receptors come from a human donor with multiple sclerosis. Both conserved end residues are part of each CDR3. Each record gives: clone size, D gene, J gene, CDR3 length, V gene, CDR3 DNA, CDR3 protein. The D gene is left open where the match is weak. Not every row has a clone size; where given, it reads once, few, many or a size class.

size: .
D: TRBD1
J: TRBJ1-1
length: 14
V: TRBV12-3/TRBV12-4
DNA: TGTGCCAGCAGAGACAGGGCTGGGAACACTGAAGCTTTCTTT
CDR3: CASRDRAGNTEAFF

size: .
D: .
J: TRBJ2-7
length: 13
V: TRBV29-1
DNA: TGCAGCGTTGAACAGGGGCCCTTCGGCGAGCAGTACTTC
CDR3: CSVEQGPFGEQYF

size: once
D: TRBD1
J: TRBJ1-5
length: 18
V: TRBV23-1
DNA: TGCGCCAGCAGCCCGCCGGGACAGGGGGCTTTTGCCAATCAGCCCCAGCATTTT
CDR3: CASSPPGQGAFANQPQHF

size: .
D: TRBD1
J: TRBJ2-7
length: 13
V: TRBV2
DNA: TGTGCCAGCAGATTGACAGGGAAGTACGAGCAGTACTTC
CDR3: CASRLTGKYEQYF

size: .
D: .
J: TRBJ2-5
length: 15
V: TRBV27
DNA: TGTGCCACCCAAAAGAGGGCTAGCGGAGGGGGGCCCCAGTACTTC
CDR3: CATQKRASGGGPQYF

size: .
D: TRBD2
J: TRBJ2-1
length: 16
V: TRBV15
DNA: TGTGCCACCAGCGGGCTACTAGCGGGAGGGCTTAATGAGCAGTTCTTC
CDR3: CATSGLLAGGLNEQFF

size: .
D: TRBD1
J: TRBJ2-7
length: 12
V: TRBV30
DNA: TGTGCCTGGACAGGGGGTAACTACGAGCAGTACTTC
CDR3: CAWTGGNYEQYF

size: .
D: .
J: TRBJ2-2
length: 16
V: TRBV7-9
DNA: TGTGCCAGCAGCTTATGGAGAGATGCGAACACCGGGGAGCTGTTTTTT
CDR3: CASSLWRDANTGELFF

size: .
D: TRBD1
J: TRBJ2-7
length: 13
V: TRBV5-4
DNA: TGTGCCAGCAGCCGACAGGGGAGGTACGAGCAGTACTTC
CDR3: CASSRQGRYEQYF

size: .
D: .
J: TRBJ2-3
length: 12
V: TRBV24-1
DNA: TGTGCCACCAGCATACTAGCAGATACGCAGTATTTT
CDR3: CATSILADTQYF

size: .
D: .
J: TRBJ1-2
length: 12
V: TRBV25-1
DNA: TGTGCCAGCAGTGGACGGAGGTATGGCTACACCTTC
CDR3: CASSGRRYGYTF

size: .
D: .
J: TRBJ2-3
length: 16
V: TRBV9
DNA: TGTGCCAGCAGCTTGAAGGACGTGACGGCCCCTCATTCGCAGTATTTT
CDR3: CASSLKDVTAPHSQYF

size: .
D: .
J: TRBJ2-5
length: 13
V: TRBV5-1
DNA: TGCGCCAGCAGACCCGACCTCGACAGACCCAGTAGATTC
CDR3: CASRPDLDRPSRF

size: .
D: .
J: TRBJ1-1
length: 11
V: TRBV20-1
DNA: TGCAGTGCTGCCGAGAACACTGAAGCTTTCTTT
CDR3: CSAAENTEAFF

size: .
D: .
J: TRBJ1-2
length: 12
V: TRBV20-1
DNA: TGCAGTGCTAACCGGGGATCATATGGCTACACCTTC
CDR3: CSANRGSYGYTF

size: .
D: .
J: TRBJ2-3
length: 12
V: TRBV5-1
DNA: TGCGCCAGCAGCTCCAATATAGATACGCAGTATTTT
CDR3: CASSSNIDTQYF

size: .
D: .
J: TRBJ2-1
length: 14
V: TRBV5-6
DNA: TGTGCCAGCAGCCGCGGGACAGCCTACAATGAGCAGTTCTTC
CDR3: CASSRGTAYNEQFF

size: .
D: .
J: TRBJ1-1
length: 11
V: TRBV20-1
DNA: TGCAGTGCGCGGGTCGAGGTCGAAGCTTTCTTT
CDR3: CSARVEVEAFF

size: .
D: TRBD1
J: TRBJ2-7
length: 13
V: TRBV18
DNA: TGTGCCAGCCCCGGACAGGGAATGGAGGAGCAGTACTTC
CDR3: CASPGQGMEEQYF

size: .
D: .
J: TRBJ2-4
length: 15
V: TRBV9
DNA: TGTGCCAGCAGCGTAAGGTGGACAGCCAAAAACATTCAGTACTTC
CDR3: CASSVRWTAKNIQYF

size: .
D: .
J: TRBJ2-7
length: 14
V: TRBV2
DNA: TGTGCCAGCAGGCCAGGGGGGCCTATGGAGGGGCAGTACTTC
CDR3: CASRPGGPMEGQYF

size: .
D: .
J: TRBJ1-1
length: 14
V: TRBV12-3/TRBV12-4
DNA: TGTGCCAGCAGTTTAACAGTATCTACCACTGAAGCTTTCTTT
CDR3: CASSLTVSTTEAFF

size: .
D: .
J: TRBJ2-1
length: 16
V: TRBV5-1
DNA: TGCGCCAGCAGCCCGGGACTCCGTGGGTCCTACAATGAGCAGTTCTTC
CDR3: CASSPGLRGSYNEQFF

size: .
D: .
J: TRBJ2-1
length: 14
V: TRBV7-3
DNA: TGTGCCAGCAGCGAGCGGAGGGGGTACAATGAGCAGTTCTTC
CDR3: CASSERRGYNEQFF

size: .
D: .
J: TRBJ1-5
length: 14
V: TRBV2
DNA: TGTGCCAGCAAGGGAGTGTATGGCAATCAGCCCCAGCATTTT
CDR3: CASKGVYGNQPQHF

size: once
D: .
J: TRBJ2-7
length: 13
V: TRBV15
DNA: TGTGCCACCAGCTCCGGGACCCCTTACGAGCAGTACTTC
CDR3: CATSSGTPYEQYF

size: .
D: .
J: TRBJ1-6
length: 18
V: TRBV5-1
DNA: TGCGCCAGCAGCTTGATCGACACAGCCACGGGTAGAAATTCACCCCTCCACTTT
CDR3: CASSLIDTATGRNSPLHF

size: .
D: TRBD1
J: TRBJ1-2
length: 16
V: TRBV4-1
DNA: TGCGCCAGCAGCCAAGAGGGGACAGGGGGCTACTATGGCTACACCTTC
CDR3: CASSQEGTGGYYGYTF

size: .
D: .
J: TRBJ1-2
length: 13
V: TRBV20-1
DNA: TGCAGTGCTAGAGATCAGCTTAACTATGGCTACACCTTC
CDR3: CSARDQLNYGYTF

size: .
D: .
J: TRBJ2-7
length: 14
V: TRBV5-1
DNA: TGCGCCAGCAGCTTGGGCGTGACAGGCAACGAGCAGTACTTC
CDR3: CASSLGVTGNEQYF

size: .
D: TRBD1
J: TRBJ2-7
length: 13
V: TRBV25-1
DNA: TGTGCCAGCACAGGGACAGGGGCTTACGAGCAGTACTTC
CDR3: CASTGTGAYEQYF

size: .
D: .
J: TRBJ1-2
length: 13
V: TRBV27
DNA: TGTGCCAGCAGCCCAACCCTCGTGCGGGGCTACACCTTC
CDR3: CASSPTLVRGYTF

size: .
D: .
J: TRBJ2-4
length: 14
V: TRBV7-6
DNA: TGTGCCAGCAGCTTACAGGGCAGGGGAAACATTCAGTACTTC
CDR3: CASSLQGRGNIQYF

size: .
D: TRBD2
J: TRBJ2-1
length: 17
V: TRBV7-6
DNA: TGTGCCAGCAGCCCAGGACTAGCGGGAAGGGGCGGCAATGAGCAGTTCTTC
CDR3: CASSPGLAGRGGNEQFF

size: .
D: TRBD1
J: TRBJ1-5
length: 16
V: TRBV18
DNA: TGTGCCAGCTCACCCCCGGGACAGGGGTTTGGGCAGCCCCAGCATTTT
CDR3: CASSPPGQGFGQPQHF

size: .
D: TRBD2
J: TRBJ2-1
length: 15
V: TRBV4-2
DNA: TGTGCCAGCAGCCAAGGGACTAGCGGGAACAATGAGCAGTTCTTC
CDR3: CASSQGTSGNNEQFF

size: .
D: .
J: TRBJ1-1
length: 17
V: TRBV28
DNA: TGTGCCAGCAGTTCACTCGCGGGGCGCTTTCGGTATACTGAAGCTTTCTTT
CDR3: CASSSLAGRFRYTEAFF

size: .
D: .
J: TRBJ2-7
length: 12
V: TRBV7-3
DNA: TGTGCCAGCAGCTTACCCACTTATGGGCAGTACTTC
CDR3: CASSLPTYGQYF

size: .
D: TRBD1
J: TRBJ2-1
length: 15
V: TRBV6-1
DNA: TGTGCCAGCAGACAGGGGACCCTTGGTCAAGATGAGCAGTTCTTC
CDR3: CASRQGTLGQDEQFF

size: .
D: .
J: TRBJ1-2
length: 15
V: TRBV15
DNA: TGTGCCACCAGCAGAGAGTCCGGGTTCAGCTATGGCTACACCTTC
CDR3: CATSRESGFSYGYTF

size: .
D: TRBD1
J: TRBJ1-1
length: 14
V: TRBV4-1
DNA: TGCGCCAGCAGCCCTAACAGGGGAATTGATGAAGCTTTCTTT
CDR3: CASSPNRGIDEAFF

size: .
D: .
J: TRBJ1-1
length: 13
V: TRBV12-3/TRBV12-4
DNA: TGTGCCAGCAGTTTAGGAAGGACAGTTGAAGCTTTCTTT
CDR3: CASSLGRTVEAFF

size: .
D: TRBD2
J: TRBJ2-3
length: 16
V: TRBV3-1
DNA: TGTGCCAGCAGCCCCAGGGTGGCTAGCGGAACAGATACGCAGTATTTT
CDR3: CASSPRVASGTDTQYF

size: .
D: .
J: TRBJ2-5
length: 11
V: TRBV12-5
DNA: TGTGCTAGTACCTCCCAGGGGTCCCAGTACTTC
CDR3: CASTSQGSQYF

size: .
D: .
J: TRBJ1-2
length: 14
V: TRBV6-2/TRBV6-3
DNA: TGTGCCAGCAGTTACTCGGACATACTATATGGCTACACCTTC
CDR3: CASSYSDILYGYTF

size: once
D: .
J: TRBJ1-1
length: 13
V: TRBV18
DNA: TGTGCCAGCGCCACAGGGATGAACACTGAAGCTTTCTTT
CDR3: CASATGMNTEAFF

size: .
D: TRBD1
J: TRBJ1-1
length: 11
V: TRBV30
DNA: TGTGCCTGGGGTGGGACAGGGAAAGCTTTCTTT
CDR3: CAWGGTGKAFF

size: .
D: .
J: TRBJ2-5
length: 13
V: TRBV7-9
DNA: TGTGCCAGCAGCTTAACGATTGCAGAGGCCCAGTACTTC
CDR3: CASSLTIAEAQYF

size: .
D: TRBD1
J: TRBJ2-5
length: 12
V: TRBV29-1
DNA: TGCAGCGGTGCCGGGACAGGGGTCACCCAGTACTTC
CDR3: CSGAGTGVTQYF

size: .
D: TRBD1
J: TRBJ2-1
length: 16
V: TRBV5-6
DNA: TGTGCCAGCAGCATGCGGACAGGTCTAACCTACAATGAGCAGTTCTTC
CDR3: CASSMRTGLTYNEQFF

size: .
D: TRBD1
J: TRBJ1-1
length: 13
V: TRBV29-1
DNA: TGCAGCGTTGGCCGCAGGGGGGACACTGAAGCTTTCTTT
CDR3: CSVGRRGDTEAFF

size: .
D: .
J: TRBJ2-5
length: 14
V: TRBV19
DNA: TGTGCCAGTAGTACGGCAGGGTTGGCGGAGACCCAGTACTTC
CDR3: CASSTAGLAETQYF

size: .
D: .
J: TRBJ2-1
length: 13
V: TRBV7-9
DNA: TGTGCCAGCAGCTTAGTGCAGTACGTTGAGCAGTTCTTC
CDR3: CASSLVQYVEQFF

size: .
D: TRBD2
J: TRBJ2-7
length: 13
V: TRBV5-1
DNA: TGCGCCACCAAAGTAGCGGGAGGCTACGAGCAGTACTTC
CDR3: CATKVAGGYEQYF

size: .
D: TRBD1
J: TRBJ2-5
length: 14
V: TRBV20-1
DNA: TGCAGTGCTAGACGGGACAGGGGGGTGGAGACCCAGTACTTC
CDR3: CSARRDRGVETQYF

size: .
D: TRBD2
J: TRBJ2-1
length: 16
V: TRBV29-1
DNA: TGCAGCGTTGGAGGAGGAGCGGGAGGGCCCTCGAATGAGCAGTTCTTC
CDR3: CSVGGGAGGPSNEQFF

size: .
D: TRBD1
J: TRBJ1-2
length: 13
V: TRBV20-1
DNA: TGCAGTGCTAGTTCGGACAGGGATTATGGCTACACCTTC
CDR3: CSASSDRDYGYTF

size: .
D: TRBD2
J: TRBJ2-7
length: 13
V: TRBV28
DNA: TGTGCCACTAGCGGCCAGACCCCCTACGAGCAGTACTTC
CDR3: CATSGQTPYEQYF

size: .
D: .
J: TRBJ1-2
length: 13
V: TRBV2
DNA: TGTGCCGCGGTAGAGGACACCACTTATGGCTACACCTTC
CDR3: CAAVEDTTYGYTF

size: .
D: .
J: TRBJ1-1
length: 14
V: TRBV20-1
DNA: TGCAGTGCTGCACCGGACGGGTGGGGCACTGAAGCTTTCTTT
CDR3: CSAAPDGWGTEAFF